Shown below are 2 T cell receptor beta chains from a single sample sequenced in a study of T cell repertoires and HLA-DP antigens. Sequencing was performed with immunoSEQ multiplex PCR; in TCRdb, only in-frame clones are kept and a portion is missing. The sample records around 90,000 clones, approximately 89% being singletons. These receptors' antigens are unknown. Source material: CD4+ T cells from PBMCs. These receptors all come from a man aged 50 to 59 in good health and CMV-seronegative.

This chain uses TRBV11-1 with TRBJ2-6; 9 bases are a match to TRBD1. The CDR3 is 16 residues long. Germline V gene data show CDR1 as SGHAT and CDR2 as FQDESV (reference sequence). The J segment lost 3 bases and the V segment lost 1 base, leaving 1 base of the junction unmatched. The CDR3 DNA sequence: TGTGCCAGCAGCTTAGGGACAGGGGTTGGGGCCAACGTCCTGACTTTC. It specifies CASSLGTGVGANVLTF.

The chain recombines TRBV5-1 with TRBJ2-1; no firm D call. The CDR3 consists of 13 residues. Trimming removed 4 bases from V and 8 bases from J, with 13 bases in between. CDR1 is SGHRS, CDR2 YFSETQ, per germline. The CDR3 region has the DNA TGCGCCAGCAGCCGTATAAGTCGGGATGAGCAGTTCTTC. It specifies CASSRISRDEQFF.